This TCR beta chain was recorded in a study of T cells in Graves' hyperthyroidism and ophthalmopathy. Study-wide results and caveats: Among thyroid clonotypes expanded above 0.001, most also appeared in blood. Ophthalmopathy got predicted by the model a median approximately six months before its onset.

TCR beta CDR3 regions were amplified from RNA transcripts. An initial round of RT-PCR targeting the TCR CDR3 relied on the HTBI primer set. One entry per CDR3 protein, called by TCRdb with MiXCR from the multiplex PCR reads. The sample carries over 350,000 distinct CDR3 sequences, roughly 14% recorded once. Patients were excluded because of uncontrolled infection, other autoimmune disease, pregnancy or lactation. Between the trimmed V and J ends, which lost 1 base and 0 bases, there was a span of 11 bases. The V gene's germline CDR1 is SGHDT and CDR2 YYEEEE. CDR3 size: 15 residues. The sample holds many counts of this clonotype. What it binds is unknown.

Source material: blood. The chain is built from TRBV5-6 and TRBJ2-7, with D hard to call. The receptor was isolated from a man younger than 30 with Graves' ophthalmopathy. CDR3 coding DNA: TGTGCCAGCAGCTTGAGGCCGGAGAGCTCCTACGAGCAGTACTTC. This sequence encodes CASSLRPESSYEQYF. The whole variable domain, remainder taken from reference TRBV5-6 and TRBJ2-7, is DAGVTQSPTHLIKTRGQQVTLRCSPKSGHDTVSWYQQALGQGPQFIFQYYEEEERQRGNFPDRFSGHQFPNYSSELNVNALLLGDSALYLCASSLRPESSYEQYFGPGTRLTVT.